The sequence of this T cell receptor (beta chain) was determined in a study of OX40 agonist ivuxolimab in advanced cancers. Looking at the study overall: Patients with hepatocellular carcinoma, melanoma, renal cell or head and neck cancer made up the dose-escalation patients. General observations from the study: Clonal expansion from baseline to week 6 occurred in both CD4+ and CD8+ T cells.

Profiled with immunoSEQ multiplex PCR; TCRdb holds only in-frame clones, not every one. The data show some 76,000 clones, with 70% to 90% seen just once and 1.5% to 2% held by the top ten. V was shortened by 5 bases and J by 4 bases, with 9 bases between the two germline ends. CDR3 length: 13 residues. Germline V CDR1 and CDR2: MGHDK, SYGVNS. This clone was seen just once. The antigen is unknown. This clonotype was sampled from an adult with an advanced solid tumor such as melanoma, head and neck, liver or kidney cancer. The chain carries TRBV25-1 and TRBJ1-3; D call uncertain. Specimen: CD4+ or CD8+ T cells sorted from blood, collected in a trial of the OX40 agonist ivuxolimab. The CDR3 region has the DNA TGTGCCAGCAGTCACTTTAACGGAAACACCATATATTTT. This translates into CASSHFNGNTIYF.